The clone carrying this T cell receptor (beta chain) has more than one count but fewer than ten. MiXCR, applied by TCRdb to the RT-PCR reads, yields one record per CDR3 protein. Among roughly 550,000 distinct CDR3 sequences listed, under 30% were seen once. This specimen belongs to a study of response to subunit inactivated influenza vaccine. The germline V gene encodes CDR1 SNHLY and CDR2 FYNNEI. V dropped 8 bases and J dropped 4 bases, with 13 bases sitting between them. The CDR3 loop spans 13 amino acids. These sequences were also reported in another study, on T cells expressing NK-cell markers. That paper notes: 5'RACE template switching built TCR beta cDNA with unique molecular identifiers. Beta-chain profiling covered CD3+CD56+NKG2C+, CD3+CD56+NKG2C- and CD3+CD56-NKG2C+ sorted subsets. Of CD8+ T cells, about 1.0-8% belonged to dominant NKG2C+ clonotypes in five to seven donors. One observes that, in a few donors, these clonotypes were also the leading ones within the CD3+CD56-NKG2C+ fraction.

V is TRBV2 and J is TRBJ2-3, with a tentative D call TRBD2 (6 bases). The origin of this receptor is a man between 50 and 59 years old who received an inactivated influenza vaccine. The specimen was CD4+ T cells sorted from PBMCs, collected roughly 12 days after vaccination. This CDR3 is CASHSVAADTQYF. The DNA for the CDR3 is TGTGCCAGCCACTCAGTAGCGGCAGATACGCAGTATTTT.